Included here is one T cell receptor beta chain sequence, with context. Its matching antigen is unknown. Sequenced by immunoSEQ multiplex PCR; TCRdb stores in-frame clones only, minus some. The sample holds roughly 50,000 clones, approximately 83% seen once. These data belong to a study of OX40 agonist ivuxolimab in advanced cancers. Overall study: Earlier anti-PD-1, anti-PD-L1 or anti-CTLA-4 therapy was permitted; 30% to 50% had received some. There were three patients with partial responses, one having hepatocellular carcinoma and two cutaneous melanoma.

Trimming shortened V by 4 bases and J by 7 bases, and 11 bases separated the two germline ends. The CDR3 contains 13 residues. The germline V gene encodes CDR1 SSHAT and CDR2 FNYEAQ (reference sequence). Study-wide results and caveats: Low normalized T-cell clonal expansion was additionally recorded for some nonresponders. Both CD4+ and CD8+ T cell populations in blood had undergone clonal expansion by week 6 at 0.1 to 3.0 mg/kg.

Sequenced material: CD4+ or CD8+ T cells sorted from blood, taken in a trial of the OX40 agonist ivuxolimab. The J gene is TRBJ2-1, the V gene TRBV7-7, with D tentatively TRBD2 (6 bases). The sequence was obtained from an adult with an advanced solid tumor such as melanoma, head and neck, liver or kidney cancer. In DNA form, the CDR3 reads TGTGCCAGCAGCTCGGGACTCGGGAATGAGCAGTTCTTC. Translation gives CASSSGLGNEQFF.